This section outlines one TCR beta chain sequence together with its context. No antigen is known for it. Its ends do not fully match the called genes, so a read error is possible. The data stem from a study of vaccination and CD4 T cells after COVID-19 (dated by TCRdb to 2021 to 2024). Regarding the research as a whole: Convalescent patients had a positive SARS-CoV-2 result on nasal swab PCR, and of these patients, several had mild disease and one had severe disease. Six males and four females were included in the convalescent cohort, with two Hispanic individuals, seven Caucasians, two Asians and one multiracial person represented. Two doses of either the Pfizer-BioNTech BNT162b2 vaccine (n=8) or the Moderna mRNA-1273 vaccine (n=2) were administered to participants. Post-COVID blood samples from convalescent patients were collected a median of about 100 days after diagnosis, with a range of roughly 35 to 161 days. Post-vaccine blood samples were taken a median of approximately 70 days after the second vaccine dose, with a range of roughly 13 to 250 days. Overlapping spike peptide pools from SARS-CoV-2 and from the common cold coronaviruses HCoV-NL63, HCoV-OC43 and HCoV-229E were used as culture stimuli. Control cultures used a CEFX viral epitope pool as positive control, an HIV-1 Nef peptide pool as negative control, or no peptide. In 10 COVID-19 convalescent patients and a handful of infection-naive healthy vaccine recipients, the spike-specific CD4+ TCR repertoire before mRNA vaccination was compared with the repertoire after mRNA vaccination. What the work shows at the level of the full study, not this receptor alone: Of the vaccine-specific clones in convalescent patients, 304 of 307, or nearly all, reacted only to SARS-CoV-2 spike and did not cross-react with common cold coronaviruses. An increase in the median number of SARS-CoV-2-reactive clonotypes from 20 to 25 after infection to roughly 38 after vaccination was observed, but the change was not found to be significant. In convalescent patients, a median approximately 90% of post-vaccine SARS-CoV-2-reactive clones were detected only after vaccination, suggesting vaccine-specific priming. The study included relatively few convalescent patients and did not analyze early timepoints after natural infection.

Library generation was performed with PCR. At the Johns Hopkins FTIC core, DNA from the cultured CD4+ T cells underwent TCR sequencing with the Oncomine TCR Beta short-read assay. The QIAamp micro DNA kit was used to extract genomic DNA from the cultured CD4+ T cells. Oncomine TCR Beta libraries made from cultured CD4+ T cells were pooled using unique dual indexes and sequenced on an Illumina iSeq 100. The published analysis was carried out like this. Non-productive sequences were removed, and CDR3s that did not start with C, did not end with F or W, or were shorter than 7 amino acids were discarded. The MANAFEST web application was used to identify antigen-specific clonotypes by comparing peptide-stimulated wells against reference wells and other culture wells. For a clone to be called positive, the clone needed an FDR below 0.05, an odds ratio above 5, and a productive frequency above 0.1% in at least two of three replicate wells. Cross-reactive clonotypes were defined as significantly expanded in both SARS-CoV-2 spike wells and at least one common cold coronavirus spike condition. CDR3 homology was assessed with Levenshtein distances (stringdist) and unrooted phylogenetic trees (ape) in R version 3.6.1. Clones were called with MiXCR by TCRdb after fastp trimmed the public reads at Q25, and only in-frame beta chains were retained. Entries that share a CDR3 protein sequence are merged under the most common genes and DNA. The V and J calls here are based on TCRdb, not the publication. The sample table lists tens of thousands of distinct CDR3 sequences, about three quarters of them with a count of one. The ten largest clones represent 8.6% of the sample.

The sample's treatment or condition label, decoded: roughly 11-day PBMC culture with coronavirus spike peptide pools or control peptides (ViraFEST assay). The study used the ViraFEST assay, which expanded antigen-specific T cells with peptide pools and then identified expanded clonotypes by TCR sequencing. The convalescent patients' positive SARS-CoV-2 PCR tests fell between March and December 2020, which was before the Alpha, Beta and Delta variants emerged in the United States. Each well held around 2.1 million PBMCs cultured with approximately 10 ug/ml peptide pools in IMDM containing roughly 4.7% human AB serum and 8 to 10 IU/ml IL-2. Half of the culture medium was replaced with fresh IL-2-containing medium on days 3 and 7. After 10 days of culture, CD4+ T cells were isolated by negative selection using the EasySep CD4+ T cell isolation kit. Ficoll-Paque Plus gradient centrifugation was used to isolate PBMCs from whole blood, and the isolated PBMCs were then either used fresh or cryopreserved at -140C. Culture conditions were generally each tested in triplicate wells.

The sequence was obtained from a human donor who had recovered from COVID-19. The sample consisted of CD4+ T cells from blood, cultured in vitro.

CDR3 region: CASSPGGGGTQYF. The DNA sequence reads TGTGCTAGCAGCCCAGGCGGTGGGGGTACGCAGTATTTT. The chain is made from TRBV7-7 and TRBJ2-3; the D gene cannot be resolved beyond TRBD1 or TRBD2, each matching 5 bases. The CDR3 covers 13 residues, taking in both the cysteine and the phenylalanine. The retained sequence is limited to the CDR3, 39 bases, with the frame set at the first base. Reading the germline V gene (reference sequence) gives CDR1 SSHAT and CDR2 FNYEAQ.